The 31 T cell receptor beta chains given below trace back to one sample, sequenced in a study of PD-L1 blockade in urothelial cancer. This sample's time point: pretreatment peripheral blood. The method was immunoSEQ multiplex PCR; TCRdb's version includes in-frame clones alone and lacks a portion of them. This table has about 130,000 clones, around 85% appearing once. Source: PBMCs, taken around atezolizumab (anti-PD-L1) treatment. These TCRs come from a man over 45 with urothelial cancer.

The chain couples TRBV4-2 to TRBJ2-4; 9 nucleotides match TRBD2. Germline CDR1 and CDR2: LGHNA and YNFKEQ. The CDR3 length is 20 residues. Unmatched junction bases numbered 13, after V lost 1 base and J lost 0 bases. DNA for the CDR3: TGTGCCAGCAGCCAAGTCGAGTTAGCGGGGGAAAATCTAGCCAAAAACATTCAGTACTTC. Translated, it gives CASSQVELAGENLAKNIQYF.

CDR3 nucleotides: TGTGCCAGTGCAAAGCTGGGACAGACCACCGGGGAGCTGTTTTTT. Protein: CASAKLGQTTGELFF. The rearrangement joins TRBV27 to TRBJ2-2; TRBD1 matches at 7 bases. V was clipped by 9 bases and J by 4 bases; unmatched bases: 11. This CDR3 is 15 amino acids long. Germline V gene sequence: CDR1 MNHEY, CDR2 SMNVEV (reference sequence).

The count of this clone is one. This chain links TRBV5-8 with TRBJ2-7; 11 bases map to TRBD2. The CDR3 is made up of 17 amino acids. The V gene end was trimmed by 2 bases and the J gene end by 1 base; junction bases not matched to a gene: 8. Germline V CDR1 and CDR2: SGHTS, YDEGEE. The CDR3 nucleotides read TGTGCCAGCAGCTTTAGGGTTGGACTAGCGGGTTCCTACGAGCAGTACTTC. The encoded protein is CASSFRVGLAGSYEQYF. Full variable domain (rest looked up from reference TRBV5-8 and TRBJ2-7): EAGVTQSPTHLIKTRGQQATLRCSPISGHTSVYWYQQALGLGLQFLLWYDEGEERNRGNFPPRFSGRQFPNYSSELNVNALELEDSALYLCASSFRVGLAGSYEQYFGPGTRLTVT.

This chain connects TRBV5-8 to TRBJ2-3, with D perhaps TRBD1 (6 bases). The germline V and J ends were trimmed by 4 bases and 6 bases, with 18 bases remaining between them. Germline V gene sequence: CDR1 SGHTS, CDR2 YDEGEE. The CDR3 consists of 15 residues. DNA of the CDR3: TGTGCCAGCAGCCTCGAGGGGGTCCGGAGGGATACGCAGTATTTT. This codes for CASSLEGVRRDTQYF.

The chain uses TRBV11-3 and TRBJ2-1, with 10 bases matching TRBD1. The length of the CDR3 is 16 residues. In germline, CDR1 is SGHNT, CDR2 YENEEA. Trimming at V came to 5 bases and at J to 3 bases, leaving 7 bases not matched to a gene. Here the CDR3 reads CASSTQGQGYYNEQFF. The DNA of the CDR3 is TGTGCCAGCAGCACACAGGGACAGGGGTACTACAATGAGCAGTTCTTC.

V usage is TRBV5-1 and J usage is TRBJ2-5, with 10 bases matching TRBD1. There are 16 residues in the CDR3. J gave up 1 base and V 5 bases, and 8 bases lay outside the gene matches. CDR1 SGHRS and CDR2 YFSETQ come from the germline V gene. The CDR3 reads CASRYRQGALQETQYF. CDR3 nucleotide sequence: TGCGCCAGCAGATACCGACAGGGGGCCCTCCAAGAGACCCAGTACTTC.

The chain has TRBV9 and TRBJ2-1; 13 bases align to TRBD2. The CDR3 consists of 17 residues. Germline loops: CDR1 SGDLS, CDR2 YYNGEE. With 0 bases clipped from V and 5 bases from J, the junction kept 5 bases outside the gene matches. The CDR3 protein is CASSVAPGTSGNNEQFF. As DNA, the CDR3 is TGTGCCAGCAGCGTAGCTCCCGGGACTAGCGGGAACAATGAGCAGTTCTTC.

The chain has TRBV6-6 and TRBJ1-1; no definite D call. In germline, CDR1 is MNHNY, CDR2 SVGAGI (reference sequence). Trimming took off 6 bases at V and 5 bases at J, with 13 bases between the two ends. The CDR3 consists of 13 residues. CDR3 loop: CASRSTDGTEAFF. The CDR3 DNA sequence: TGTGCCAGCAGATCCACAGACGGAACTGAAGCTTTCTTT.

The rearrangement joins TRBV14 to TRBJ2-1; D is uncertain. The CDR3 runs 14 residues. Deletions cut 0 bases from V and 4 bases from J, with 7 bases between. Germline assignment: CDR1 SGHDN and CDR2 FVKESK. CDR3: CASSQETTYNEQFF. In DNA form, the CDR3 reads TGTGCCAGCAGCCAAGAAACTACGTACAATGAGCAGTTCTTC.

This CDR3 reads CASSYSTQGHTEAFF. The DNA for the CDR3 is TGTGCCAGCAGTTACTCGACTCAGGGCCACACTGAAGCTTTCTTT. This chain uses TRBV6-5 with TRBJ1-1; perhaps TRBD1 as D (5 bases). CDR3 length: 15 residues. V was cut by 0 bases and J by 3 bases, with 11 bases left in between. Germline V gene data show CDR1 as MNHEY and CDR2 as SVGAGI.

CDR3: CASSPGTGAHSGANVLTF. The DNA for the CDR3 is TGTGCCAGCAGCCCTGGGACAGGGGCCCACTCTGGGGCCAACGTCCTGACTTTC. The genes are TRBV7-9 and TRBJ2-6; TRBD1 matches 10 bases. Germline assignment: CDR1 SEHNR and CDR2 FQNEAQ (reference sequence). V shed 5 bases, J shed 0 bases, and the junction held 7 bases outside the gene matches. The CDR3 sequence is 18 residues long.

The gene calls are TRBV10-3 and TRBJ1-6; TRBD1 aligns across 10 bases. Germline V CDR1 and CDR2: ENHRY, SYGVKD. CDR3 length equals 15 residues. V lost 4 bases and J lost 7; bases outside the gene matches: 4. The CDR3 loop reads CAISGGGQGNSPLHF. CDR3 nucleotides: TGTGCCATCAGTGGGGGGGGACAGGGGAATTCACCCCTCCACTTT.

The genes are TRBV10-2 and TRBJ1-3; 10 nucleotides line up with TRBD1. Germline loops: CDR1 WSHSY, CDR2 SAAADI. The CDR3 consists of 13 residues. J was trimmed by 11 bases and V by 9 bases; bases with no gene match: 10. This CDR3 reads CASSGTGDRAIYF. DNA for the CDR3: TGCGCCAGTTCCGGGACAGGGGATCGCGCCATATATTTT.

The rearrangement uses TRBV10-2 and TRBJ1-5; maybe TRBD1 (6 bases). V was pared by 9 bases and J by 6 bases, with 15 bases between. The CDR3 loop spans 13 amino acids. The germline gives CDR1 WSHSY, CDR2 SAAADI. As DNA, the CDR3 is TGCGCCAGTACCCCAGGGGTTGTTCAGCCCCAGCATTTT. Amino acids: CASTPGVVQPQHF.

This chain connects TRBV9 to TRBJ2-2; D is perhaps TRBD2 (7 bases). Trimming removed 0 bases from V and 6 bases from J, with 12 bases in between. The germline CDR1 and CDR2 sequences are SGDLS and YYNGEE. The length of the CDR3 is 15 residues. CDR3 DNA sequence: TGTGCCAGCAGCGTAGGGCAGGGGAGGGCCGGGGAGCTGTTTTTT. It encodes CASSVGQGRAGELFF. Based on the CDR3 plus reference TRBV9 and TRBJ2-2, the full variable domain is DSGVTQTPKHLITATGQRVTLRCSPRSGDLSVYWYQQSLDQGLQFLIQYYNGEERAKGNILERFSAQQFPDLHSELNLSSLELGDSALYFCASSVGQGRAGELFFGEGSRLTVL.

In DNA form, the CDR3 reads TGTGCCAGCACCAGGGCGGGAGCCCCCGGGGAGCTGTTTTTT. Its translation: CASTRAGAPGELFF. The chain recombines TRBV9 with TRBJ2-2, with 7 bases that match TRBD2. CDR1 is SGDLS and CDR2 is YYNGEE in the germline V gene. There are 14 residues in the CDR3. Trimming at V came to 6 bases and at J to 6 bases, leaving 8 bases not matched to a gene.

CDR3 DNA sequence: TGTGCCAGCAGCTTAGGGCCGGGGGGGCAGTTCTTC. This translates into CASSLGPGGQFF. The genes are TRBV7-6 and TRBJ2-1; 7 nucleotides align to TRBD2. Trimming at V came to 1 base and at J to 12 bases, leaving 3 bases not matched to a gene. The germline V gene has CDR1 SGHVS and CDR2 FNYEAQ. The CDR3 is 12 amino acids.

The V and J genes are TRBV28 and TRBJ1-2; possibly TRBD1 for D (5 bases). Germline V gene lookup returns CDR1 MDHEN and CDR2 SYDVKM. The CDR3 covers 16 residues. V was shortened by 5 bases and J by 3 bases, with 19 bases between the two germline ends. CDR3 sequence: CASSMGGLSRHYGYTF. The CDR3 bases are TGTGCCAGCAGTATGGGGGGACTCTCACGGCACTATGGCTACACCTTC.

The rearrangement joins TRBV28 to TRBJ1-3; D unclear. V lost 7 bases and J 7 bases, leaving 20 bases between the germline ends. The CDR3 is 15 amino acids. Germline V gene sequence: CDR1 MDHEN, CDR2 SYDVKM. CDR3 in DNA: TGTGCCAGCATGGGGAGTGTGGGCGGCGGTAACACCATATATTTT. This encodes CASMGSVGGGNTIYF.

The chain joins TRBV6-1 to TRBJ2-3; 7 positions match TRBD2. CDR3 length: 14 amino acids. Per the germline V gene, CDR1 is MNHNS and CDR2 is SASEGT. The V segment lost 7 bases and the J segment 4 bases; nucleotides outside the gene matches: 8. CDR3 bases: TGTGCCAGCACCAGCGGGATAGGGGCAGATACGCAGTATTTT. The encoded protein is CASTSGIGADTQYF.

The chain joins TRBV7-9 to TRBJ1-2; maybe TRBD1 (5 bases). Germline CDR1 is SEHNR and CDR2 is FQNEAQ (reference sequence). Trimming removed 3 bases from V and 0 bases from J, with 8 bases in between. The CDR3 covers 14 residues. CDR3 amino acids: CASSFAGSNYGYTF. The CDR3 DNA follows: TGTGCCAGCAGCTTTGCAGGGTCTAACTATGGCTACACCTTC.

The chain links TRBV6-6 to TRBJ2-7; no clear D. CDR1 MNHNY and CDR2 SVGAGI come from the germline V gene (reference sequence). The CDR3 runs to 11 residues. Trimming left V 6 bases short and J 3 bases short, with 6 bases between. The CDR3 DNA follows: TGTGCCAGCAGGAGTAACTACGAGCAGTACTTC. Residues: CASRSNYEQYF.

For the CDR3, the DNA is TGTGCCAGCAGTCTTATCCCCGGGACAGGGGAAACTGAAGCTTTCTTT. This encodes CASSLIPGTGETEAFF. The J gene is TRBJ1-1, the V gene TRBV28; TRBD1 aligns across 10 bases. With V trimmed by 5 bases and J by 5 bases, 11 bases remained unmatched. CDR1 MDHEN and CDR2 SYDVKM come from the germline V gene. This CDR3 is built from 16 residues.

V is TRBV7-8 and J is TRBJ2-2, with D perhaps TRBD2 (5 bases). Per germline, CDR1 SGHVS and CDR2 FQNEAQ. CDR3 length: 12 residues. Trimming shortened V by 8 bases and J by 8 bases, and 12 bases separated the two germline ends. CDR3 coding DNA: TGTGCCAGCGGCCATCGAGGGGGGGAGCTGTTTTTT. Its protein product is CASGHRGGELFF.

CDR3 nucleotide sequence: TGTGCCAGCAGCTATAACCCGGGACAGGAGGCAGGCTACACCTTC. Amino acids: CASSYNPGQEAGYTF. The chain carries TRBV6-5 and TRBJ1-2; 8 nucleotides line up with TRBD1. V shed 6 bases and J 8 bases; nucleotides not matched to a gene: 14. CDR3 length equals 15 residues. Germline V gives CDR1 MNHEY, CDR2 SVGAGI.

The genes are TRBV30 and TRBJ2-7, with D hard to call. This CDR3 has 15 amino acids. With 0 bases removed from V and 4 bases from J, the gap between germline ends came to 16 bases. The germline gives CDR1 GTSNPN, CDR2 SVGIG (reference sequence). The CDR3 protein is CAWSVVGSGRYEQYF. The DNA of the CDR3 is TGTGCCTGGAGTGTCGTCGGATCAGGTCGATACGAGCAGTACTTC.

This clone appeared a few times. The chain has TRBV4-2 and TRBJ2-7, with 13 bases matching TRBD2. Germline values: CDR1 LGHNA, CDR2 YNFKEQ. The CDR3 is 16 residues long. Trimming took 0 bases from V and 9 from J; bases not matched to a gene: 8. This chain's CDR3 is CASSQDLTSGRAAQYF. CDR3 nucleotide sequence: TGTGCCAGCAGCCAAGATCTTACTAGCGGGAGGGCCGCGCAGTACTTC.

The chain employs TRBV18 and TRBJ2-7, with a weak D call TRBD1 (6 bases). The CDR3 sequence is 16 residues long. The germline V gene has CDR1 KGHSH and CDR2 LQKENI. V was shortened by 3 bases and J by 0 bases, with 15 bases between the two germline ends. CDR3 bases: TGTGCCAGCTCACCTCGACAGGTAACCAGCTCCTACGAGCAGTACTTC. Translation gives CASSPRQVTSSYEQYF.

This clone showed up just a few times. The gene calls are TRBV28 and TRBJ1-5; 8 bases are a match to TRBD1. The CDR3 totals 15 residues. Per germline, CDR1 MDHEN and CDR2 SYDVKM. Trimming at V came to 6 bases and at J to 9 bases, leaving 13 bases not matched to a gene. CDR3 residues: CASSLPGGGPRPQHF. In DNA form, the CDR3 reads TGTGCCAGCAGCCTCCCAGGGGGCGGGCCAAGGCCCCAGCATTTT.

The genes are TRBV11-2 and TRBJ2-7; 7 positions agree with TRBD2. V gave up 5 bases and J gave up 0 bases; unmatched junction bases: 7. Looked up from germline, CDR1 is SGHAT and CDR2 is FQNNGV. The CDR3 is 15 amino acids. The CDR3 DNA is TGTGCCAGCAGCCCTTCGGGGGGTTTCTCCTACGAGCAGTACTTC. The encoded protein is CASSPSGGFSYEQYF.

V usage is TRBV28 and J usage is TRBJ1-5; 8 nucleotides agree with TRBD1. This CDR3 region has 16 residues. V shed 5 bases, J shed 6 bases, and the junction held 12 bases outside the gene matches. Germline V lookup: CDR1 MDHEN, CDR2 SYDVKM. The CDR3 sequence is CASSLPRTGFSQPQHF. The CDR3 DNA reads as TGTGCCAGCAGTCTCCCGAGGACAGGGTTTAGTCAGCCCCAGCATTTT.